The 25 T cell receptor beta chains below come from one sample, sequenced in a study of regulatory T cells in long-lasting Graves disease. Building of the TCR beta libraries involved iRepertoire HTBI primers and Arm-PCR of CDR3 regions. TCRdb analysed the multiplex PCR reads with MiXCR anew, one entry per CDR3 protein. The data hold around 450,000 distinct CDR3 sequences, with 15% observed a single time. This sample's time point: newly diagnosed GD, antithyroid drugs for less than 3 months. RNA from PBMCs was the source of the TCR library. These sequences were also reported in another study, on T cells in Graves' hyperthyroidism and ophthalmopathy.

The material sequenced was peripheral blood mononuclear cells (PBMCs), taken at new diagnosis, from a patient treated with antithyroid drugs. Receptors originate from a woman aged 25 to 39 with Graves disease.

In its sample, this clonotype was seen many times. The CDR3 nucleotides read TGTGCCAGCAGTCGAACGCGGGAGAGCCTCCGGAATGAGCAGTTCTTC. This translates into CASSRTRESLRNEQFF. V and J are TRBV7-3 and TRBJ2-1; TRBD2 matches at 7 bases. There are 16 residues in the CDR3. Germline V gives CDR1 SGHTA, CDR2 FQGTGA. The V gene end was trimmed by 6 bases and the J gene end by 7 bases; junction bases not matched to a gene: 15. The variable domain in full, completed from reference TRBV7-3 and TRBJ2-1, reads GAGVSQTPSNKVTEKGKYVELRCDPISGHTALYWYRQSLGQGPEFLIYFQGTGAADDSGLPNDRFFAVRPEGSVSTLKIQRTERGDSAVYLCASSRTRESLRNEQFFGPGTRLTVL.

This clonotype showed up just a few times. This chain joins TRBV5-4 and TRBJ2-3; 7 bases align to TRBD2. This CDR3 comprises 15 residues. Trimming at V came to 0 bases and at J to 5 bases, leaving 6 bases not matched to a gene. CDR1 is SGHNT and CDR2 is YYREEE in the germline V gene (reference sequence). CDR3 residues: CASSLVGRERDTQYF. CDR3 bases: TGTGCCAGCAGCTTGGTAGGGCGGGAGCGAGATACGCAGTATTTT.

As for this clonotype: This may be a read error, as it is one base from a much larger clone. The genes are TRBV30 and TRBJ1-5; a weak D match, TRBD1 (5 bases). Germline assignment: CDR1 GTSNPN and CDR2 SVGIG (reference sequence). This CDR3 comprises 15 residues. V lost 1 base and J lost 0, with 10 bases in between. The DNA of the CDR3 is TGTGCCTGGAGTGGAGCAGGGCATAGCAATCAGCCCCAGCATTTT. Its protein is CAWSGAGHSNQPQHF.

This clonotype was recorded many times. The rearrangement uses TRBV7-9 and TRBJ2-1; possibly TRBD1 or TRBD2 for D (5 bases each). Looked up from germline, CDR1 is SEHNR and CDR2 is FQNEAQ (reference sequence). V lost 5 bases and J 0 bases, leaving 14 bases between the germline ends. The CDR3 totals 16 residues. CDR3 nucleotides: TGTGCCAGCAGCCCCCACGGGGCTGGCTCCTACAATGAGCAGTTCTTC. Translation: CASSPHGAGSYNEQFF.

V usage is TRBV19 and J usage is TRBJ2-2; 10 bases fit TRBD2. Germline V gene data show CDR1 as LNHDA and CDR2 as SQIVND (reference sequence). The CDR3 is 15 residues long. Trimming at V came to 10 bases and at J to 2 bases, leaving 7 bases not matched to a gene. CDR3 loop: CATQGLAANTGELFF. The DNA for the CDR3 is TGTGCCACCCAAGGACTAGCGGCTAACACCGGGGAGCTGTTTTTT.

This clonotype was found many times. V usage is TRBV24-1 and J usage is TRBJ1-5; D ambiguous. Germline V gene sequence: CDR1 KGHDR, CDR2 SFDVKD. Trimming took 3 bases from V and 5 from J, leaving 10 bases between them. The length of the CDR3 is 14 residues. CDR3 protein: CATSDPGADQPQHF. The CDR3 DNA is TGTGCCACCAGTGATCCCGGAGCTGATCAGCCCCAGCATTTT.

The chain is built from TRBV24-1 and TRBJ2-3; D gene unclear. Germline CDR1 and CDR2: KGHDR and SFDVKD. Trimming took 7 bases from V and 2 from J, leaving 3 bases between them. CDR3 length equals 11 residues. CDR3 protein: CATRDTDTQYF. The CDR3 DNA follows: TGTGCCACCAGAGACACAGATACGCAGTATTTT.

In its sample, this clonotype was seen a few times. V and J are TRBV19 and TRBJ2-3; 10 bases fit TRBD2. V lost 5 bases, J lost 3 bases, and 11 bases stayed unmatched. The CDR3 length is 17 residues. Germline CDR1 reads LNHDA; CDR2 reads SQIVND (reference sequence). The CDR3 loop reads CASSSLGGGLATDTQYF. CDR3 DNA: TGTGCCAGTAGTTCCCTGGGTGGGGGACTAGCGACAGATACGCAGTATTTT.

There are many counts of this clonotype. The chain employs TRBV11-2 and TRBJ2-1; 8 bases match TRBD1. V dropped 5 bases and J dropped 8; count of bases not matched to a gene: 14. There are 16 residues in the CDR3. The germline gives CDR1 SGHAT, CDR2 FQNNGV. The CDR3 sequence is CASSPSQGARGYEQFF. The CDR3 DNA reads as TGTGCCAGCAGCCCATCCCAGGGGGCCCGTGGGTATGAGCAGTTCTTC.

This clonotype was counted many times. The chain carries TRBV19 and TRBJ1-1; possibly TRBD1 for D (5 bases). The V end was cut by 6 bases, the J end by 4 bases, with 12 bases between. CDR3 length equals 13 residues. Per the germline V gene, CDR1 is LNHDA and CDR2 is SQIVND (reference sequence). The CDR3 coding sequence is TGTGCCAGTAGCGACCTGAGGGGCACTGAAGCTTTCTTT. The encoded protein is CASSDLRGTEAFF.

The chain is built from TRBV19 and TRBJ1-5; no clear D gene. V was shortened by 5 bases and J by 11 bases, with 25 bases between the two germline ends. The CDR3 loop spans 16 amino acids. Germline assignment: CDR1 LNHDA and CDR2 SQIVND (reference sequence). The CDR3: CASSAVGRAAFGSQHF. The CDR3 DNA is TGTGCCAGTAGTGCGGTTGGCCGAGCGGCCTTTGGGTCCCAGCATTTT.

This clonotype was recorded at least ten times. This chain links TRBV13 with TRBJ2-1, with D unresolved. V lost 1 base and J 6 bases, leaving 13 bases between the germline ends. Germline values: CDR1 PRHDT, CDR2 FYEKMQ (reference sequence). The CDR3 extends over 15 amino acids. The CDR3 nucleotides are TGTGCCAGCAGCTTAGTGGCTGGCGGAATCAATGAGCAGTTCTTC. Protein product: CASSLVAGGINEQFF.

The chain recombines TRBV7-2 with TRBJ2-5; a weak D match, TRBD2 (7 bases). V was clipped by 0 bases and J by 5 bases, with 13 bases between them. The CDR3 has 15 amino acids. CDR1 is SGHTA and CDR2 is FQGNSA in the germline V gene. CDR3 bases: TGTGCCAGCAGCTTAGCGGTACAGGGAGGGGAGACCCAGTACTTC. Amino acid sequence: CASSLAVQGGETQYF.

The V and J genes are TRBV7-3 and TRBJ2-5; unclear D gene. CDR1 and CDR2 from the germline V gene are SGHTA and FQGTGA. The CDR3 totals 13 residues. Trimming cost V 3 bases and J 5 bases, with 10 bases left between them. CDR3 region: CASSLEGWETQYF. In DNA form, the CDR3 reads TGTGCCAGCAGCTTGGAAGGGTGGGAGACCCAGTACTTC.

This clonotype has only a few counts. The V and J genes are TRBV20-1 and TRBJ1-2; maybe TRBD1 (6 bases). The germline CDR1 and CDR2 sequences are DFQATT and SNEGSKA (reference sequence). V was pared by 2 bases and J by 8 bases, with 24 bases between. The length of the CDR3 is 16 residues. CDR3 sequence: CSARIGGRGGKGGYTF. CDR3 in DNA: TGCAGTGCTAGAATAGGGGGGCGGGGTGGTAAGGGCGGCTACACCTTC.

This clonotype was found many times. Here the CDR3 reads CSARLAGYQETQYF. DNA for the CDR3: TGCAGTGCTAGACTAGCGGGATACCAAGAGACCCAGTACTTC. This chain joins TRBV20-1 and TRBJ2-5, with 9 bases aligning to TRBD2. V lost 2 bases and J lost 0; bases outside the gene matches: 1. Per the germline V gene, CDR1 is DFQATT and CDR2 is SNEGSKA (reference sequence). CDR3 length equals 14 residues.

The gene calls are TRBV4-1 and TRBJ2-2, with 11 bases that match TRBD2. Per the germline V gene, CDR1 is MGHRA and CDR2 is YSYEKL. V lost 1 base, J lost 8 bases, and 3 bases stayed unmatched. The CDR3 sequence is 15 residues long. Here the CDR3 reads CASSQVLAGGGELFF. As DNA, the CDR3 is TGCGCCAGCAGCCAAGTGCTAGCGGGAGGAGGGGAGCTGTTTTTT.

In DNA form, the CDR3 reads TGTGCCAGCTTGGGGCCGCGTAACACAGATACGCAGTATTTT. This translates into CASLGPRNTDTQYF. V gene TRBV6-2 or TRBV6-3 combines with J gene TRBJ2-3, with D perhaps TRBD1 (5 bases). Germline V lookup: CDR1 MNHEY, CDR2 SVGEGT. Trimming left V 8 bases short and J 2 bases short, with 14 bases between. This CDR3 region has 14 residues.

This clonotype was observed many times. A read error may account for a junction end that differs from germline. The chain employs TRBV7-9 and TRBJ1-1; D gene unclear. Germline CDR1 reads SEHNR; CDR2 reads FQNEAQ (reference sequence). The CDR3 consists of 12 residues. In DNA form, the CDR3 reads TGTACCAGCAGCTTCCAAGGGTGGGAAGCTTTCTTT. It translates to CTSSFQGWEAFF. Drawing the rest from reference TRBV7-9 and TRBJ1-1, the complete variable domain is DTGVSQNPRHKITKRGQNVTFRCDPISEHNRLYWYRQTLGQGPEFLTYFQNEAQLEKSRLLSDRFSAERPKGSFSTLEIQRTEQGDSAMYLCTSSFQGWEAFFGQGTRLTVV.

This clonotype was picked up a small number of times. V gene TRBV19 combines with J gene TRBJ1-5; TRBD1 might be the D (5 bases). Trimming left V 6 bases short and J 2 bases short, with 14 bases between. The CDR3 is 15 amino acids. Germline CDR1 is LNHDA and CDR2 is SQIVND (reference sequence). DNA of the CDR3: TGTGCCAGTAGGACGGGGGTCCACGGCAATCAGCCCCAGCATTTT. Its protein is CASRTGVHGNQPQHF. Full variable domain (remainder filled in from reference TRBV19 and TRBJ1-5): DGGITQSPKYLFRKEGQNVTLSCEQNLNHDAMYWYRQDPGQGLRLIYYSQIVNDFQKGDIAEGYSVSREKKESFPLTVTSAQKNPTAFYLCASRTGVHGNQPQHFGDGTRLSIL.

This clonotype was detected many times. This rearrangement joins TRBV2 to TRBJ2-7; D not certain. Germline-derived CDR1 and CDR2 are SNHLY and FYNNEI. The CDR3 sequence is 14 residues long. The ends were cut back, 5 bases at V and 2 bases at J, with 13 bases in the middle. The CDR3 bases are TGTGCCAGCAGTTACGTTGAGGCCCCCTACGAGCAGTACTTC. Protein sequence: CASSYVEAPYEQYF.

In this sample, this clonotype turned up a few times. The CDR3 DNA is TGTGCCAGCAGTTACTCGAAGGCTAGCGGGAGCGTACGTGAGCAGTACTTC. Translated, it gives CASSYSKASGSVREQYF. The V call is TRBV6-9, the J call TRBJ2-7; 10 positions agree with TRBD2. The CDR3 contains 17 residues. The V gene end was trimmed by 3 bases and the J gene end by 7 bases; junction bases not matched to a gene: 15. Germline CDR1 and CDR2: MNHGY and SVAAGI.

Ten or more counts support this clonotype. This chain connects TRBV6-2 or TRBV6-3 to TRBJ2-1; 11 nucleotides align to TRBD2. V was clipped by 6 bases and J by 8 bases; unmatched bases: 9. Germline assignment: CDR1 MNHEY and CDR2 SVGEGT. This CDR3 contains 15 residues. The CDR3 DNA follows: TGTGCCAGCAGGGGATTAGCGGGAGGGCCCGATGAGCAGTTCTTC. It yields the protein CASRGLAGGPDEQFF.

This clonotype was recorded at least ten times. V gene TRBV4-1 combines with J gene TRBJ1-5; TRBD1 matches 9 bases. This CDR3 region has 16 residues. Germline V gene lookup returns CDR1 MGHRA and CDR2 YSYEKL. J was trimmed by 10 bases and V by 2 bases; bases with no gene match: 12. The CDR3 DNA reads as TGCGCCAGCAGCCAATCCGGGACAGGGTTAGGGGGCCCCCAGCATTTT. Translated, it gives CASSQSGTGLGGPQHF.

The chain combines TRBV5-1 with TRBJ2-3; D is tentatively TRBD1 or TRBD2 (5 bases each). This CDR3 region has 16 residues. Germline-derived CDR1 and CDR2 are SGHRS and YFSETQ. The germline V and J ends were trimmed by 4 bases and 4 bases, with 19 bases remaining between them. The CDR3 spells CASSPAGAGQADTQYF. The CDR3 DNA follows: TGCGCCAGCAGCCCCGCCGGGGCGGGTCAGGCAGATACGCAGTATTTT.